The 13 T cell receptor beta chains below all came from one sample that was sequenced in a study of shared clonotypes between healthy human individuals. Method: immunoSEQ multiplex PCR; TCRdb's copy keeps in-frame clones and lacks some. The table records under 650,000 clones, 95% to 97% of them present only once. Sequenced sample: naive CD4+ T cells sorted from blood. The subset: CD45RA+ positively selected. The origin of the receptors is a young woman in good health.

Comments on this clone: The sample holds other DNA sequences that translate to the same CDR3. The rearrangement uses TRBV30 and TRBJ2-5, with D hard to call. Germline V gene sequence: CDR1 GTSNPN, CDR2 SVGIG (reference sequence). The V end lost 0 bases, the J end lost 5 bases, and 4 bases lay between the germline ends. The CDR3 runs 11 residues. Here the CDR3 reads CAWSVDETQYF. As DNA, the CDR3 is TGTGCCTGGAGTGTAGACGAGACCCAGTACTTC.

V gene TRBV4-1 combines with J gene TRBJ1-1; TRBD1 matches at 8 bases. CDR3 size: 17 residues. From germline, CDR1 is MGHRA and CDR2 YSYEKL. V lost 5 bases and J lost 2; bases outside the gene matches: 13. Here the CDR3 DNA reads TGCGCCAGCAGCAAAAACGTGGGGACAGGAGTCAACACTGAAGCTTTCTTT. It is translated as CASSKNVGTGVNTEAFF.

The chain carries TRBV19 and TRBJ1-5; D remains unclear. In germline, CDR1 is LNHDA, CDR2 SQIVND (reference sequence). This CDR3 has 14 amino acids. Trimming pared 6 bases from V and 1 base from J, leaving 10 bases between. The CDR3 region is CASSRLGSNQPQHF. The DNA of the CDR3 is TGTGCCAGTAGCCGACTAGGGAGCAATCAGCCCCAGCATTTT. Full variable domain (missing parts from reference TRBV19 and TRBJ1-5): DGGITQSPKYLFRKEGQNVTLSCEQNLNHDAMYWYRQDPGQGLRLIYYSQIVNDFQKGDIAEGYSVSREKKESFPLTVTSAQKNPTAFYLCASSRLGSNQPQHFGDGTRLSIL.

The chain carries TRBV6-6 and TRBJ1-5; D possibly corresponds to TRBD1 (5 bases). The CDR3 sequence is 15 residues long. The V end was cut by 0 bases, the J end by 4 bases, with 10 bases between. Germline values: CDR1 MNHNY, CDR2 SVGAGI (reference sequence). CDR3 nucleotides: TGTGCCAGCAGTTACTCGCAGGGCATGAATCAGCCCCAGCATTTT. Its translation is CASSYSQGMNQPQHF.

This clone was observed a handful of times. The chain uses TRBV28 and TRBJ1-1; no definite D call. The germline gives CDR1 MDHEN, CDR2 SYDVKM. This CDR3 comprises 12 residues. V lost 6 bases and J 4 bases, leaving 9 bases between the germline ends. The CDR3 DNA sequence: TGTGCCAGCAGGGTGAGTGCCACTGAAGCTTTCTTT. It codes for CASRVSATEAFF.

The gene calls are TRBV28 and TRBJ2-1, with 10 positions matching TRBD1. This CDR3 is built from 17 residues. Trimming took 2 bases from V and 3 from J; bases not matched to a gene: 7. Germline CDR1 MDHEN, CDR2 SYDVKM. Written as DNA, the CDR3 is TGTGCCAGCAGTTTACCGCTGGGACAGGGGAGCTACAATGAGCAGTTCTTC. As protein: CASSLPLGQGSYNEQFF.

The CDR3 reads CASSLRLAGGPVWSRELFF. Here the CDR3 DNA reads TGTGCCAGCAGTTTAAGACTAGCGGGAGGCCCTGTATGGTCTAGGGAGCTGTTTTTT. This sequence joins TRBV27 and TRBJ2-2, with 13 bases aligning to TRBD2. The CDR3 covers 19 residues. CDR1 is MNHEY, CDR2 SMNVEV, per germline (reference sequence). The V gene end was trimmed by 2 bases and the J gene end by 9 bases; junction bases not matched to a gene: 15.

V usage is TRBV4-1 and J usage is TRBJ2-1; a possible D gene is TRBD2 (5 bases). The CDR3 has 16 amino acids. V lost 6 bases and J lost 7, with 22 bases in between. Germline V lookup: CDR1 MGHRA, CDR2 YSYEKL. CDR3 region: CASRTQGSWTSNEQFF. The DNA for the CDR3 is TGCGCCAGCAGAACCCAAGGGAGTTGGACGAGTAATGAGCAGTTCTTC.

This chain connects TRBV5-1 to TRBJ2-1, with a weak D call TRBD2 (5 bases). CDR3 length: 15 amino acids. Germline V CDR1 and CDR2: SGHRS, YFSETQ. Trimming stripped 0 bases from V and 0 bases from J, with 7 bases between. Here the CDR3 reads CASSLVGSSYNEQFF. The CDR3 bases are TGCGCCAGCAGCTTGGTGGGGAGCTCCTACAATGAGCAGTTCTTC.

The chain is built from TRBV7-9 and TRBJ2-7; 7 bases fit TRBD2. Germline V lookup: CDR1 SEHNR, CDR2 FQNEAQ (reference sequence). The CDR3 length is 15 residues. Trimming cost V 5 bases and J 3 bases; bases outside gene matches: 10. In DNA, the CDR3 is TGTGCCAGCAGCCGAGGGGCTAGCGGATACTACGAGCAGTACTTC. Translated, it gives CASSRGASGYYEQYF.

J is TRBJ2-7 and V is TRBV27; TRBD1 is a possible D gene (5 bases). The CDR3 has 16 amino acids. Per germline, CDR1 MNHEY and CDR2 SMNVEV (reference sequence). Trimming left V 5 bases short and J 3 bases short, with 20 bases between. The CDR3 coding sequence is TGTGCCAGCAGTCCCCTGATGGCGACAGATTTCTACGAGCAGTACTTC. It translates to CASSPLMATDFYEQYF.

The rearrangement joins TRBV5-1 to TRBJ1-1; weak D call: TRBD1 (5 bases). CDR1 is SGHRS and CDR2 is YFSETQ in the germline V gene. With 4 bases removed from V and 0 bases from J, the gap between germline ends came to 13 bases. This CDR3 comprises 15 residues. The CDR3 here is CASSPGGVMNTEAFF. As DNA, the CDR3 is TGCGCCAGCAGCCCCGGGGGGGTCATGAACACTGAAGCTTTCTTT. Drawing the rest from reference TRBV5-1 and TRBJ1-1, the complete variable domain is KAGVTQTPRYLIKTRGQQVTLSCSPISGHRSVSWYQQTPGQGLQFLFEYFSETQRNKGNFPGRFSGRQFSNSRSEMNVSTLELGDSALYLCASSPGGVMNTEAFFGQGTRLTVV.

In DNA form, the CDR3 reads TGTGCCAGCAGTAGGGACAACAAAGGAAATCAGCCCCAGCATTTT. It is translated as CASSRDNKGNQPQHF. J is TRBJ1-5 and V is TRBV27, with D tentatively TRBD1 (6 bases). The CDR3 contains 15 residues. Germline CDR1 and CDR2: MNHEY and SMNVEV (reference sequence). V was clipped by 5 bases and J by 4 bases, with 15 bases between them.